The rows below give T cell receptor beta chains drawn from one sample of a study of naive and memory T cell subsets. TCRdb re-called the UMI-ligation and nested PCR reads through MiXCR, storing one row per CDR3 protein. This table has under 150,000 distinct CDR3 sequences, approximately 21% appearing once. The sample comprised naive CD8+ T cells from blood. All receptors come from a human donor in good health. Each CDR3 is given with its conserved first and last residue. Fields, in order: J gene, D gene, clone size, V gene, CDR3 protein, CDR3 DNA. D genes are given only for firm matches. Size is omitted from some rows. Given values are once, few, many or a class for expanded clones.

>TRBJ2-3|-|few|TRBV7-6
CASSLRSRVVTDTQYF
TGTGCCAGCAGCTTACGGAGCAGGGTAGTCACAGATACGCAGTATTTT
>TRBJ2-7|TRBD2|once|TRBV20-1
CSAEKPSGRLGEQYF
TGCAGTGCCGAGAAACCTAGCGGGAGACTGGGAGAGCAGTACTTC
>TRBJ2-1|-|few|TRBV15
CATSSTSYNEQFF
TGTGCCACCAGCAGCACCAGTTACAATGAGCAGTTCTTC
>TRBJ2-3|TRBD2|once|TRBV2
CASRGRLAGLTDTQYF
TGTGCCAGCAGGGGAAGACTAGCGGGTCTCACAGATACGCAGTATTTT
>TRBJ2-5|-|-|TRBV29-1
CSVWGAGVKETQYF
TGCAGCGTTTGGGGGGCTGGGGTTAAAGAGACCCAGTACTTC
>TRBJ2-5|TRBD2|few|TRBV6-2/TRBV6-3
CASSLLAVIQETQYF
TGTGCCAGCAGCCTACTAGCGGTGATCCAAGAGACCCAGTACTTC
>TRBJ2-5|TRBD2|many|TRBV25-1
CASALGGQETQYF
TGTGCCAGCGCCCTGGGAGGGCAAGAGACCCAGTACTTC
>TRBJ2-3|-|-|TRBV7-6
CASSSSPGGTQYF
TGTGCCAGCAGCTCCTCCCCGGGCGGTACGCAGTATTTT
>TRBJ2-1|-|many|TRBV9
CASSVEGDEQFF
TGTGCCAGCAGCGTAGAGGGGGATGAGCAGTTCTTC
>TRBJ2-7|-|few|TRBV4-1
CASSQVGEQYF
TGCGCCAGCAGCCAAGTAGGCGAGCAGTACTTC
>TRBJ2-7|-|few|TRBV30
CAWSVLGRGLEEQYF
TGTGCCTGGAGTGTACTCGGACGGGGCCTTGAGGAGCAGTACTTC
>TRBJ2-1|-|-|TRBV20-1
CSASVPNEQFF
TGCAGTGCTAGCGTCCCCAATGAGCAGTTCTTC
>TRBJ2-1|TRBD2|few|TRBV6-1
CASRSTSGKSYNEQFF
TGTGCCAGCAGGTCAACTAGCGGTAAATCCTACAATGAGCAGTTCTTC
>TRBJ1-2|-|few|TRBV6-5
CASTNRDNYGYTF
TGTGCCAGCACTAACAGGGATAACTATGGCTACACCTTC
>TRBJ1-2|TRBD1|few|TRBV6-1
CASSDEWTGNYGYTF
TGTGCCAGCAGTGACGAGTGGACAGGGAACTATGGCTACACCTTC
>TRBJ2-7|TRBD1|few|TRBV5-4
CASSFPATGQSYEQYF
TGTGCCAGCAGCTTTCCTGCGACAGGGCAATCCTACGAGCAGTACTTC
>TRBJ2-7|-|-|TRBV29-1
CSGYDRGYEQYF
TGCAGCGGATACGACAGAGGCTACGAGCAGTACTTC
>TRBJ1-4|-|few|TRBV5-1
CASSLDGRSFNEKLFF
TGCGCCAGCAGCTTGGACGGACGTTCCTTTAATGAAAAACTGTTTTTT
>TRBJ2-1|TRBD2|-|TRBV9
CASSGRTSGSDYNEQFF
TGTGCCAGCAGCGGTAGGACTAGCGGGAGTGACTACAATGAGCAGTTCTTC
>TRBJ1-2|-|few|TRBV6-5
CASRQGQSNYGYTF
TGTGCCAGCAGACAAGGACAGAGCAACTATGGCTACACCTTC
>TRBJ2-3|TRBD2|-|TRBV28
CASSLEGTSIDTQYF
TGTGCCAGCAGTTTAGAGGGGACTAGCATAGATACGCAGTATTTT
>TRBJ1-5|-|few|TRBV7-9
CASSLDGGARYQPQHF
TGTGCCAGCAGCTTAGATGGAGGGGCTAGGTATCAGCCCCAGCATTTT
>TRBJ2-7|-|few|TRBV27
CASMNPRRYYEQYF
TGTGCCAGCATGAACCCACGGAGGTACTACGAGCAGTACTTC
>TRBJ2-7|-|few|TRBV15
CATSSASAYEQYF
TGTGCCACCAGCAGCGCAAGCGCCTACGAGCAGTACTTC
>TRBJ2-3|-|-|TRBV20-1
CSAIGTSEYTDTQYF
TGCAGTGCTATTGGGACGAGCGAGTACACAGATACGCAGTATTTT
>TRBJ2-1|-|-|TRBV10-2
CASSETSRNEQFF
TGCGCCAGCAGTGAAACTAGCCGGAATGAGCAGTTCTTC
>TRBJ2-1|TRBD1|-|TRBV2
CASSDWDSYNEQFF
TGTGCCAGCAGTGATTGGGACAGTTACAATGAGCAGTTCTTC
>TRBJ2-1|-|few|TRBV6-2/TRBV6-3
CASSSSLLDEQFF
TGTGCCAGCAGTTCCAGCCTGCTAGATGAGCAGTTCTTC
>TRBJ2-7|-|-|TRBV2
CASDFPEGNEQYF
TGTGCCAGCGACTTCCCGGAGGGCAACGAGCAGTACTTC
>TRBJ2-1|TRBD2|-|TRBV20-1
CSARATSGVYNEQFF
TGCAGTGCTAGGGCTACTAGCGGGGTTTACAATGAGCAGTTCTTC
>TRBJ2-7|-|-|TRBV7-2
CASSLSDFPYEQYF
TGTGCCAGCAGCTTAAGCGACTTTCCCTACGAGCAGTACTTC
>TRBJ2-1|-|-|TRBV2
CASSEGVSYNEQFF
TGTGCCAGCAGTGAAGGGGTGTCCTACAATGAGCAGTTCTTC
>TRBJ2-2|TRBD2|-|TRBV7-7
CASSLALSGLGAGELFF
TGTGCTAGCAGCTTAGCGCTATCTGGACTAGGTGCCGGGGAGCTGTTTTTT
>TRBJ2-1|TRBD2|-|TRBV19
CASSIRSSGTYNEQFF
TGTGCCAGTAGTATAAGATCTAGCGGGACCTACAATGAGCAGTTCTTC
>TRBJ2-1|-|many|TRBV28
CASGGSTYNEQFF
TGTGCCAGCGGGGGCTCGACCTACAATGAGCAGTTCTTC
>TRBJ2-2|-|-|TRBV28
CASSFNLANTGELFF
TGTGCCAGCAGTTTTAACCTAGCTAACACCGGGGAGCTGTTTTTT
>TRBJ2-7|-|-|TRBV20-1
CSARDPGTETYEQYF
TGCAGTGCTAGGGACCCCGGGACCGAAACCTACGAGCAGTACTTC
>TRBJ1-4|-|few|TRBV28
CASFRGSDEKLFF
TGTGCCAGCTTTCGGGGGTCCGATGAAAAACTGTTTTTT
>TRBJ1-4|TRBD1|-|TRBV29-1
CSVGDRGITNEKLFF
TGCAGCGTTGGGGACAGGGGCATAACTAATGAAAAACTGTTTTTT
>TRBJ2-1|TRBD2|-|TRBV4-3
CASSHSRLAGHYEQFF
TGCGCCAGCAGCCATTCCCGACTAGCGGGACACTATGAGCAGTTCTTC